This TCR beta chain was documented in a study of shared clonotypes between healthy human individuals. Sorted-subset replicate PCRs used 200 ng of genomic DNA. This amount corresponded to 30,000 to 35,000 T cell genomes. Only in-frame clones appear in the TCRdb table, and some are missing; sequencing was by immunoSEQ multiplex PCR. Of some 600,000 clones listed, around 96% are singletons. Germline V gives CDR1 SQVTM, CDR2 ANQGSEA. Trimming left V 6 bases short and J 0 bases short, with 18 bases between. The CDR3 sequence is 16 residues long. CD8 cells classed as naive were CD45RO-negative and positively selected for CCR7, excluding terminally differentiated effector memory CD45RA+ cells. Findings of the study overall: Generation probabilities were higher for clonotypes shared across all four sorted-subset donors than for unshared ones.

About this clone itself: Its target is unknown.

Sequenced input: naive CD8+ T cells sorted from blood. The chain recombines TRBV29-1 with TRBJ1-3, with unresolved D. The sequence was collected from a woman in her thirties in good health. The CDR3 loop is CSVVASEGFSGNTIYF. The CDR3 DNA reads as TGCAGCGTCGTGGCATCTGAGGGCTTCTCTGGAAACACCATATATTTT.